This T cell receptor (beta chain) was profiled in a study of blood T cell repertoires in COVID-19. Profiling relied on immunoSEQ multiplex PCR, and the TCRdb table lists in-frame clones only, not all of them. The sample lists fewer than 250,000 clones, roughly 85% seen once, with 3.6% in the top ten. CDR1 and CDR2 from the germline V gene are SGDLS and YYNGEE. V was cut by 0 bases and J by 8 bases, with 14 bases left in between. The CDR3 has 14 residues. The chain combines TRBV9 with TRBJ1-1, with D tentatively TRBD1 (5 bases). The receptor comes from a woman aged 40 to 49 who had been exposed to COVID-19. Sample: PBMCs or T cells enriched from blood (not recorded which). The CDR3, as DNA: TGTGCCAGCAGCGTAGGGGTGGGGCATTCCGAAGCTTTCTTT. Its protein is CASSVGVGHSEAFF.